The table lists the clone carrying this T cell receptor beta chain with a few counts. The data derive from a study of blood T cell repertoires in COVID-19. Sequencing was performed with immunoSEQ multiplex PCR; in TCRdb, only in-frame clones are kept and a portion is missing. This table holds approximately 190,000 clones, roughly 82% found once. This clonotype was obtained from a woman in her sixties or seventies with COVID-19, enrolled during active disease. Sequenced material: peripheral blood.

CDR3 in amino acids: CASSLYGGPGTEAFF. CDR3 sequence (DNA): TGCGCCAGCAGCTTGTATGGGGGCCCAGGCACTGAAGCTTTCTTT. This chain uses TRBV5-1 with TRBJ1-1, with D possibly being TRBD1 (6 bases). Trimming left V 1 base short and J 4 bases short, with 14 bases between. From germline, CDR1 is SGHRS and CDR2 YFSETQ. The CDR3 has 15 amino acids.